The 10 T cell receptor beta chains listed next were all sequenced from one sample in a study of regulatory T cells in long-lasting Graves disease (dated by TCRdb to about 2021). This sample's time point label indicates: newly diagnosed GD, antithyroid drugs for less than 3 months. For both TCR sequencing and RNA sequencing, RNA was extracted from PBMCs in TRIzol. Library preparation used multiplex PCR. TCRdb shows the sequencer as Illumina HiSeq 4000. To build TCR beta libraries, CDR3 regions were amplified by Arm-PCR using iRepertoire HTBI primers. The raw public reads went through TCRdb reprocessing: fastp at Q25, MiXCR clone calling, in-frame beta chains kept. Entries are consolidated by CDR3 protein sequence, retaining the most common genes and DNA. Within this sample are over 400,000 distinct CDR3 sequences, with less than 15% of them counted one time only. Of the sample, under 20% is held by the ten largest clones.

A further study also used this sample, focusing on T cells in Graves' hyperthyroidism and ophthalmopathy.

The sample consisted of peripheral blood mononuclear cells (PBMCs), taken at new diagnosis, from a patient treated with antithyroid drugs. These receptors all come from a woman in her 50s with Graves disease. Donor details come from another sample of the same person, matched by shared clones.

The rearrangement joins TRBV7-9 to TRBJ1-5, with 7 bases matching TRBD1. Germline loops: CDR1 SEHNR, CDR2 FQNEAQ (reference sequence). CDR3 length equals 15 residues. The V segment lost 2 bases and the J segment 7 bases; nucleotides outside the gene matches: 8. The DNA for the CDR3 is TGTGCCAGCAGCTTAAGTGGGACAGCGAAACAGCCCCAGCATTTT. Translation: CASSLSGTAKQPQHF. Variable domain in full (rest from reference TRBV7-9 and TRBJ1-5): DTGVSQNPRHKITKRGQNVTFRCDPISEHNRLYWYRQTLGQGPEFLTYFQNEAQLEKSRLLSDRFSAERPKGSFSTLEIQRTEQGDSAMYLCASSLSGTAKQPQHFGDGTRLSIL.

This rearrangement joins TRBV20-1 to TRBJ2-3; TRBD2 matches 16 bases. CDR1 DFQATT and CDR2 SNEGSKA come from the germline V gene (reference sequence). With V trimmed by 4 bases and J by 7 bases, 5 bases remained unmatched. The CDR3 runs 15 residues. The CDR3 DNA reads as TGCAGTGCTACTCCGGGACTAGCGGGAGGGTATACGCAGTATTTT. Its protein is CSATPGLAGGYTQYF.

This clonotype was recorded many times. The genes are TRBV10-3 and TRBJ1-5, with unresolved D. The CDR3 runs to 13 residues. The V gene's germline CDR1 is ENHRY and CDR2 SYGVKD. The germline V and J ends were trimmed by 3 bases and 4 bases, with 7 bases remaining between them. The chain's CDR3 is CAISEGQNQPQHF. CDR3 bases: TGTGCCATCAGTGAAGGCCAAAATCAGCCCCAGCATTTT.

The rearrangement joins TRBV6-1 to TRBJ2-2; TRBD2 aligns across 13 bases. This CDR3 is 15 amino acids long. Trimming took 8 bases from V and 7 from J; bases not matched to a gene: 7. Germline values: CDR1 MNHNS, CDR2 SASEGT. For the CDR3, the DNA is TGTGCCAGCGGGACTAGCGGGATTCCGGGCGGGGAGCTGTTTTTT. Translated: CASGTSGIPGGELFF.

This clonotype has more than one count but fewer than ten. The chain couples TRBV7-9 to TRBJ2-5, with unresolved D. V lost 2 bases and J lost 0, with 19 bases in between. The CDR3 covers 18 residues. Germline V lookup: CDR1 SEHNR, CDR2 FQNEAQ (reference sequence). The CDR3 nucleotides are TGTGCCAGCAGCTTAACCCCCCCGGGCAAAAGATACCAAGAGACCCAGTACTTC. This sequence encodes CASSLTPPGKRYQETQYF.

Ten or more counts support this clonotype. This CDR3 is CASSLSMTGIYEQYF. The CDR3 DNA reads as TGTGCCAGCAGTTTATCGATGACAGGGATCTACGAGCAGTACTTC. The chain uses TRBV27 and TRBJ2-7, with 7 nucleotides matching TRBD1. Germline V gene data show CDR1 as MNHEY and CDR2 as SMNVEV (reference sequence). CDR3 size: 15 residues. With 0 bases clipped from V and 3 bases from J, the junction kept 5 bases outside the gene matches.

V and J are TRBV28 and TRBJ1-6; no firm D call. The CDR3 runs 16 residues. Germline V lookup: CDR1 MDHEN, CDR2 SYDVKM. Trimming took 8 bases from V and 5 from J, leaving 19 bases between them. CDR3 residues: CASELTPGRNNSPLHF. DNA of the CDR3: TGTGCCAGCGAACTGACTCCGGGCAGAAATAATTCACCCCTCCACTTT. The complete variable domain, with remaining parts taken from reference TRBV28 and TRBJ1-6, reads DVKVTQSSRYLVKRTGEKVFLECVQDMDHENMFWYRQDPGLGLRLIYFSYDVKMKEKGDIPEGYSVSREKKERFSLILESASTNQTSMYLCASELTPGRNNSPLHFGNGTRLTVT.

This clonotype occurred many times. The chain combines TRBV12-5 with TRBJ2-1; D not certain. This CDR3 is 12 amino acids long. The ends were cut back, 4 bases at V and 10 bases at J, with 11 bases in the middle. From germline, CDR1 is LGHNT and CDR2 FRNRAP. CDR3 in amino acids: CASGSRVREQFF. In DNA, the CDR3 is TGTGCTAGTGGTTCCAGAGTCCGGGAGCAGTTCTTC.

This clonotype turned up a few times. V usage is TRBV28 and J usage is TRBJ1-2; no definite D call. The CDR3 runs 12 residues. Looked up from germline, CDR1 is MDHEN and CDR2 is SYDVKM. V was pared by 3 bases and J by 5 bases, with 7 bases between. CDR3 sequence (DNA): TGTGCCAGCAGTTTGTCAGAGTATGGCTACACCTTC. It specifies CASSLSEYGYTF.

Many counts were recorded for this clonotype. The chain joins TRBV28 to TRBJ1-1; D call uncertain. The CDR3 spans 17 residues. Trimming took off 1 base at V and 0 bases at J, with 15 bases between the two ends. CDR1 is MDHEN and CDR2 is SYDVKM in the germline V gene. CDR3 sequence (DNA): TGTGCCAGCAGTTTATACCTTTTGAGGACGGTGAACACTGAAGCTTTCTTT. It specifies CASSLYLLRTVNTEAFF.